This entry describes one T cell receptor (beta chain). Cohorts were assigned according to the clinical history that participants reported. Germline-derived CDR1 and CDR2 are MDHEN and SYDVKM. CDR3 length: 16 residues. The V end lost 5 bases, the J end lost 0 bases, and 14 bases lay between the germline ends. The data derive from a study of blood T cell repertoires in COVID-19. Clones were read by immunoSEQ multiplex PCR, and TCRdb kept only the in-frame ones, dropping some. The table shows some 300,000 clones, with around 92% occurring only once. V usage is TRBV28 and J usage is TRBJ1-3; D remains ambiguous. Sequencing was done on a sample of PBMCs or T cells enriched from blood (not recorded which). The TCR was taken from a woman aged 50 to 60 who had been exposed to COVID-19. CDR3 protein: CASSAPSGSSGNTIYF. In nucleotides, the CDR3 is TGTGCCAGCAGTGCCCCATCCGGGAGCTCTGGAAACACCATATATTTT.